The T cell receptor beta chain described here comes from a study of blood T cell repertoires in COVID-19. Study at large: There were acute and convalescent COVID-19 samples, and they came from the United States, Italy and Spain. From T cells, B-cell-depleted T cells, or PBMCs came the material, which was cDNA or gDNA.

In the authors' methods: Scientists estimated how many nucleated cells there were by amplifying reference gene primers. The table came from immunoSEQ multiplex PCR; TCRdb's copy has only in-frame clones and leaves some out. V and J calls and clone size follow that table, whereas D and trimming were derived from the DNA. The table includes approximately 150,000 clones, roughly 87% detected once. Germline CDR1 and CDR2: KGHSH and LQKENI. V was clipped by 2 bases and J by 2 bases; unmatched bases: 3. The CDR3 length is 16 residues. This chain connects TRBV18 to TRBJ2-3, with 11 bases aligning to TRBD2. Input material: peripheral blood. This TCR came from a woman in her sixties or seventies with active or convalescent COVID-19. For the CDR3, the DNA is TGTGCCAGCTCACCAGGGACTAGCGGAAACACAGATACGCAGTATTTT. Encoded protein: CASSPGTSGNTDTQYF.